Following are 16 T cell receptor beta chains from one sample sequenced in a study of CD8 T cells in Susac syndrome. Reverse transcription of roughly 0.5 to 1 ug RNA used random hexamers. In TCRdb, the immunoSEQ multiplex PCR reads were re-called with MiXCR into one record per CDR3 protein. The sample gives about 190,000 distinct CDR3 sequences, over 90% of which show up once; about 0.17% is in the top ten. Sequenced material: CD8+ T cells from PBMCs. These receptors all stem from a human donor with Susac syndrome.

This clonotype has just one count. V is TRBV12-3 or TRBV12-4 and J is TRBJ2-1; D is uncertain. V lost 10 bases and J lost 0, with 10 bases in between. CDR3 size: 13 residues. The CDR3 DNA sequence: TGTGCCACCCTGGGCGGCTCCTACAATGAGCAGTTCTTC. It specifies CATLGGSYNEQFF.

The chain employs TRBV15 and TRBJ1-2, with TRBD1 identical over 7 bases. Germline V gives CDR1 LNHNV, CDR2 YYDKDF (reference sequence). The CDR3 has 17 residues. V was pared by 0 bases and J by 5 bases, with 12 bases of the junction left unmatched. Here the CDR3 reads CATSRDLSGGRNYGYTF. The CDR3 bases are TGTGCCACCAGCAGAGATCTTTCAGGGGGAAGGAATTATGGCTACACCTTC.

The gene calls are TRBV3-1 and TRBJ2-2; the D gene is possibly TRBD1 (6 bases). This CDR3 has 15 residues. Germline lookup yields CDR1 LGHDT and CDR2 YNNKEL (reference sequence). V was clipped by 1 base and J by 4 bases, with 10 bases between them. The chain's CDR3 is CASSQVPGVTGELFF. CDR3 DNA: TGTGCCAGCAGCCAAGTGCCAGGGGTCACCGGGGAGCTGTTTTTT.

This clonotype appeared a single time. V and J are TRBV7-9 and TRBJ1-2; unclear D gene. Trimming removed 1 base from V and 0 bases from J, with 9 bases in between. The CDR3 contains 15 residues. CDR1 is SEHNR and CDR2 is FQNEAQ in the germline V gene (reference sequence). CDR3 DNA: TGTGCCAGCAGCTTAGTTCAGCCGACTAACTATGGCTACACCTTC. It specifies CASSLVQPTNYGYTF. Drawing the rest from reference TRBV7-9 and TRBJ1-2, the complete variable domain is DTGVSQNPRHKITKRGQNVTFRCDPISEHNRLYWYRQTLGQGPEFLTYFQNEAQLEKSRLLSDRFSAERPKGSFSTLEIQRTEQGDSAMYLCASSLVQPTNYGYTFGSGTRLTVV.

The chain carries TRBV4-1 and TRBJ2-1; the match to TRBD2 covers 9 bases. The V segment lost 0 bases and the J segment 14 bases; nucleotides outside the gene matches: 8. The length of the CDR3 is 14 residues. Germline CDR1 and CDR2: MGHRA and YSYEKL. In DNA form, the CDR3 reads TGCGCCAGCAGCCAAGATCCATTAGCGGGAGAGGAGTTCTTC. It specifies CASSQDPLAGEEFF.

This clonotype was counted once. This chain joins TRBV20-1 and TRBJ2-6; D possibly corresponds to TRBD1 (6 bases). V gave up 6 bases and J gave up 2 bases, with 14 bases separating them. This CDR3 is 15 amino acids long. From germline, CDR1 is DFQATT and CDR2 SNEGSKA (reference sequence). CDR3 in amino acids: CSASFPGAGANVLTF. As DNA, the CDR3 is TGCAGTGCGTCATTCCCAGGGGCTGGGGCCAACGTCCTGACTTTC.

The chain uses TRBV13 and TRBJ2-6, with unresolved D. V gave up 1 base and J gave up 0 bases, with 7 bases separating them. The germline gives CDR1 PRHDT, CDR2 FYEKMQ (reference sequence). This CDR3 is built from 16 residues. The CDR3 spells CASSLVRDSGANVLTF. CDR3 in DNA: TGTGCCAGCAGCTTAGTCAGAGACTCTGGGGCCAACGTCCTGACTTTC.

The chain employs TRBV30 and TRBJ2-5; 7 nucleotides align to TRBD2. CDR1 is GTSNPN, CDR2 SVGIG, per germline (reference sequence). Trimming removed 1 base from V and 9 bases from J; junction bases left unmatched: 2. This CDR3 is 11 amino acids long. The CDR3 reads CAWSDTSAQYF. The CDR3 DNA reads TGTGCCTGGAGTGACACTAGCGCCCAGTACTTC.

This chain's CDR3 is CASSRGRGRDTEAFF. DNA for the CDR3: TGCGCCAGCAGCCGGGGCAGGGGCAGAGATACTGAAGCTTTCTTT. The chain couples TRBV4-1 to TRBJ1-1, with D possibly TRBD1 on 6 matching bases. The CDR3 sequence is 15 residues long. Trimming took off 4 bases at V and 5 bases at J, with 17 bases between the two ends. Germline V gives CDR1 MGHRA, CDR2 YSYEKL.

J is TRBJ2-7 and V is TRBV3-1; maybe TRBD2 (5 bases). The CDR3 totals 14 residues. The germline V gene has CDR1 LGHDT and CDR2 YNNKEL (reference sequence). The V and J ends lost 1 base and 6 bases respectively, with 13 bases between them. This CDR3 reads CASSQAGLAGEQYF. The CDR3 bases are TGTGCCAGCAGCCAAGCTGGGCTAGCTGGCGAGCAGTACTTC.

The V and J genes are TRBV6-1 and TRBJ1-5; D is ambiguous. The CDR3 contains 13 residues. Per germline, CDR1 MNHNS and CDR2 SASEGT. Trimming left V 6 bases short and J 6 bases short, with 12 bases between. The CDR3: CASSVTIPQPQHF. The CDR3 coding sequence is TGTGCCAGCAGCGTCACAATTCCTCAGCCCCAGCATTTT.

The chain is built from TRBV5-1 and TRBJ2-3, with 12 bases fitting TRBD1. The V gene's germline CDR1 is SGHRS and CDR2 YFSETQ. The CDR3 contains 15 residues. J gave up 2 bases and V 4 bases, and 2 bases lay outside the gene matches. Written as DNA, the CDR3 is TGCGCCAGCAGCCCGGGACAGGGGGCCACAGATACGCAGTATTTT. It translates to CASSPGQGATDTQYF.

The chain combines TRBV29-1 with TRBJ1-1, with TRBD1 matching over 7 bases. CDR1 SQVTM and CDR2 ANQGSEA come from the germline V gene. Trimming at V came to 3 bases and at J to 4 bases, leaving 8 bases not matched to a gene. This CDR3 region has 14 residues. CDR3 loop: CSVEGDRVGTEAFF. CDR3 nucleotide sequence: TGCAGCGTTGAGGGAGACAGGGTGGGCACTGAAGCTTTCTTT.

V usage is TRBV9 and J usage is TRBJ1-1; no clear D. From germline, CDR1 is SGDLS and CDR2 YYNGEE. V dropped 2 bases and J dropped 5 bases, with 16 bases sitting between them. The CDR3 is 15 amino acids. The CDR3 protein is CASSVEGTGGTEAFF. The CDR3 DNA sequence: TGTGCCAGCAGCGTCGAGGGAACCGGTGGGACTGAAGCTTTCTTT.

The chain combines TRBV12-3 or TRBV12-4 with TRBJ1-1; D not resolved. The CDR3 totals 13 residues. Trimming pared 0 bases from V and 6 bases from J, leaving 8 bases between. CDR3 nucleotide sequence: TGTGCCAGCAGTTTAGCACCTTGGGCTGAAGCTTTCTTT. Protein: CASSLAPWAEAFF.

In its sample, this clonotype was seen once. The rearrangement links TRBV20-1 to TRBJ2-1; no firm D call. The CDR3 contains 15 residues. Per germline, CDR1 DFQATT and CDR2 SNEGSKA (reference sequence). The V end lost 0 bases, the J end lost 6 bases, and 15 bases lay between the germline ends. This chain's CDR3 is CSAREGLKKPNEQFF. The CDR3 nucleotides read TGCAGTGCTAGAGAGGGCCTCAAAAAGCCCAATGAGCAGTTCTTC.